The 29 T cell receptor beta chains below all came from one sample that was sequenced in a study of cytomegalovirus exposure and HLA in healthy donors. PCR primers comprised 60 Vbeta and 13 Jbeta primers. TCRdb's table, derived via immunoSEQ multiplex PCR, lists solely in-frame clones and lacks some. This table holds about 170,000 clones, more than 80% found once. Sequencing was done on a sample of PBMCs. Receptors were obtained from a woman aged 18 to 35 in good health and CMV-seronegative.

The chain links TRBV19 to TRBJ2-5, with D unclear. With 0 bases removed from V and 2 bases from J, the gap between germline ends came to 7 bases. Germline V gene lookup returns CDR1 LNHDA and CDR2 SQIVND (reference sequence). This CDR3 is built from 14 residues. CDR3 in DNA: TGTGCCAGTAGTATAGAACCGGGTCAAGAGACCCAGTACTTC. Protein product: CASSIEPGQETQYF.

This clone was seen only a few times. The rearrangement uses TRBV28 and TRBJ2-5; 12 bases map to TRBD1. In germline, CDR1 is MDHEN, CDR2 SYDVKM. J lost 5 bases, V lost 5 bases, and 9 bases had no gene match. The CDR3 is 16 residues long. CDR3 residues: CASSASLGTGGETQYF. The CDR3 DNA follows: TGTGCCAGCAGTGCGTCCCTAGGGACAGGGGGCGAGACCCAGTACTTC.

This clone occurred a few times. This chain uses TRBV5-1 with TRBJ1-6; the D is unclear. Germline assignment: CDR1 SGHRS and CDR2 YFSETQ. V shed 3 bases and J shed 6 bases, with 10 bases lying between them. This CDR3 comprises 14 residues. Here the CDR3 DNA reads TGCGCCAGCAGCTCGCTACCTCGTAATTCACCCCTCCACTTT. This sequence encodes CASSSLPRNSPLHF.

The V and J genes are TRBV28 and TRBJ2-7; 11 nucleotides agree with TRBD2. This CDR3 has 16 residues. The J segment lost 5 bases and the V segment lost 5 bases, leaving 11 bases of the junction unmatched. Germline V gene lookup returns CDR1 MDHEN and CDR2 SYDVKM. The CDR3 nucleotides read TGTGCCAGCAGTCAACCCGGACTAGCGGGTCTCAACGAGCAGTACTTC. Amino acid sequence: CASSQPGLAGLNEQYF.

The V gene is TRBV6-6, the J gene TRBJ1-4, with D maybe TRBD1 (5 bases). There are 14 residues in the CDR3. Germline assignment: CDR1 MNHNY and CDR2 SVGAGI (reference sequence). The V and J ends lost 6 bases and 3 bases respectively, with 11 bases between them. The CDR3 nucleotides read TGTGCCAGCAGGACGACAGCCCCTAATGAAAAACTGTTTTTT. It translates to CASRTTAPNEKLFF.

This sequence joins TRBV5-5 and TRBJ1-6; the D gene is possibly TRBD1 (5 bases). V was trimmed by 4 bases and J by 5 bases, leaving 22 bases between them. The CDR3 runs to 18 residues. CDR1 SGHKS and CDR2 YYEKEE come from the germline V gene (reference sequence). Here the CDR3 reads CASSHYVSGGYDNSPLHF. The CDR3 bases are TGTGCCAGCAGCCATTATGTCAGTGGGGGGTACGATAATTCACCCCTCCACTTT.

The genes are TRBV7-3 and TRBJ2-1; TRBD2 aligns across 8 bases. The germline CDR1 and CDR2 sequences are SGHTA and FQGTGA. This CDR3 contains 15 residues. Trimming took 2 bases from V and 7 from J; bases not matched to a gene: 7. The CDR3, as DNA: TGTGCCAGCAGCTTATTCCGCGGGAGGTCTAATGAGCAGTTCTTC. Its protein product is CASSLFRGRSNEQFF.

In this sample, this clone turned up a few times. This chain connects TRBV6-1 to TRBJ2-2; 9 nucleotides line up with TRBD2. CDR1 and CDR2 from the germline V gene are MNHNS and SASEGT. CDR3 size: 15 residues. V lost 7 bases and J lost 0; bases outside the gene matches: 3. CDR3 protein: CASTGLATNTGELFF. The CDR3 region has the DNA TGTGCCAGCACCGGACTAGCGACGAACACCGGGGAGCTGTTTTTT.

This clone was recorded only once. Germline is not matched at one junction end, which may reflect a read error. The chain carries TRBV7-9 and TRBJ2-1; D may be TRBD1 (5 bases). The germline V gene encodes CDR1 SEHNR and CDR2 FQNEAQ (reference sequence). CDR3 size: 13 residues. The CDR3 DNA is TGTTCCAGCAGCCTACAGGAATCCTGGGAGCAGTTCTTC. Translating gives CSSSLQESWEQFF.

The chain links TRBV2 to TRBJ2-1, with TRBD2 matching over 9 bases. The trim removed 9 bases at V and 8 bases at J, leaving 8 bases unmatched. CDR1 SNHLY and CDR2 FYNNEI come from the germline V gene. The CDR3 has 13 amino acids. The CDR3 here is CASSGGGVYEQFF. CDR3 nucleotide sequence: TGTGCCAGTAGCGGGGGAGGAGTCTATGAGCAGTTCTTC. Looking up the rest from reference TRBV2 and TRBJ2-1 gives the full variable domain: EPEVTQTPSHQVTQMGQEVILRCVPISNHLYFYWYRQILGQKVEFLVSFYNNEISEKSEIFDDQFSVERPDGSNFTLKIRSTKLEDSAMYFCASSGGGVYEQFFGPGTRLTVL.

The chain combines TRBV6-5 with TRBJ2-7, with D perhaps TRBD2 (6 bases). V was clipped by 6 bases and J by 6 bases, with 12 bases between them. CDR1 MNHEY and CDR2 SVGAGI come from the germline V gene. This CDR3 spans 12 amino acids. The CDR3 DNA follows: TGTGCCAGCAGGCAACTAGCTGCCGAGCAGTACTTC. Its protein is CASRQLAAEQYF.

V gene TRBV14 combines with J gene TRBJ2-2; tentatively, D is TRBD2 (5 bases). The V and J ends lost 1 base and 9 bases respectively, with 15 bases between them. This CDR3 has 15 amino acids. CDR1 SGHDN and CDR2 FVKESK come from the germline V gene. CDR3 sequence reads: CASSQGPEGRWELFF. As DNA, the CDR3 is TGTGCCAGCAGCCAAGGGCCTGAGGGTCGGTGGGAGCTGTTTTTT. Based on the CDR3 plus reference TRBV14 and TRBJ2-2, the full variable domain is EAGVTQFPSHSVIEKGQTVTLRCDPISGHDNLYWYRRVMGKEIKFLLHFVKESKQDESGMPNNRFLAERTGGTYSTLKVQPAELEDSGVYFCASSQGPEGRWELFFGEGSRLTVL.

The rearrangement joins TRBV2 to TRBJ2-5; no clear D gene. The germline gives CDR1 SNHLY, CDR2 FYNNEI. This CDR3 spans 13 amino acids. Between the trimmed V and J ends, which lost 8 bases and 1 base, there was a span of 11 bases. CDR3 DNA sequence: TGTGCCAGCTACCGTGCAGGCCAAGAGACCCAGTACTTC. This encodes CASYRAGQETQYF.

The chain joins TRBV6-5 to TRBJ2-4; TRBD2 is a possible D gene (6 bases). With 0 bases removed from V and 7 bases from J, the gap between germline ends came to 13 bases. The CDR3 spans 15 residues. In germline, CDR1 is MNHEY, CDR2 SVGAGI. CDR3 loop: CASSYSAGLGNIQYF. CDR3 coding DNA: TGTGCCAGCAGTTACTCGGCGGGGTTGGGTAACATTCAGTACTTC.

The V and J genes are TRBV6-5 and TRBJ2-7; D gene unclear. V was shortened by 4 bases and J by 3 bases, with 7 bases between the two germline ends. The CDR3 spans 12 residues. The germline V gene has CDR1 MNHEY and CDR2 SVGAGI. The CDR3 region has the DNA TGTGCCAGCAGTTCCCCATTCTACGAGCAGTACTTC. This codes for CASSSPFYEQYF.

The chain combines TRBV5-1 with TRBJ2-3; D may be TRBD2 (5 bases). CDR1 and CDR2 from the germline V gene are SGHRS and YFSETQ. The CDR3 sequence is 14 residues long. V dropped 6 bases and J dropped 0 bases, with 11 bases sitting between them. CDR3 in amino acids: CASNGGSSTDTQYF. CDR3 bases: TGCGCCAGCAATGGTGGGAGTAGCACAGATACGCAGTATTTT. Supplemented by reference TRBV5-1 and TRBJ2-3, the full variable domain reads KAGVTQTPRYLIKTRGQQVTLSCSPISGHRSVSWYQQTPGQGLQFLFEYFSETQRNKGNFPGRFSGRQFSNSRSEMNVSTLELGDSALYLCASNGGSSTDTQYFGPGTRLTVL.

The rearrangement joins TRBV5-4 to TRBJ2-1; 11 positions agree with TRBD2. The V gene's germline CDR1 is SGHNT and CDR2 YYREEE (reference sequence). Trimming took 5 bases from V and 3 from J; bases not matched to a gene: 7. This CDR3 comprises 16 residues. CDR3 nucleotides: TGTGCCAGCAGACTTCCTGGGACTAGCGGCTACAATGAGCAGTTCTTC. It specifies CASRLPGTSGYNEQFF.

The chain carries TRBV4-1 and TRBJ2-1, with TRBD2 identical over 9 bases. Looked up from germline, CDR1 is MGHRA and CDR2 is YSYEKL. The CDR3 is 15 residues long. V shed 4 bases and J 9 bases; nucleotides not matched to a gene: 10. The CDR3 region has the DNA TGCGCCAGCAGCCCCCTAGCGGGAAGGATGTCTGAGCAGTTCTTC. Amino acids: CASSPLAGRMSEQFF.

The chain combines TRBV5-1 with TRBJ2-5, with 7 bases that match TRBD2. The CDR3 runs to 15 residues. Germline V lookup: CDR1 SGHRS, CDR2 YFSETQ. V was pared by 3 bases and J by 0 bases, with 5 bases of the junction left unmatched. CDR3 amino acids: CASSSGLPNQETQYF. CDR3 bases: TGCGCCAGCAGCTCGGGACTACCCAACCAAGAGACCCAGTACTTC.

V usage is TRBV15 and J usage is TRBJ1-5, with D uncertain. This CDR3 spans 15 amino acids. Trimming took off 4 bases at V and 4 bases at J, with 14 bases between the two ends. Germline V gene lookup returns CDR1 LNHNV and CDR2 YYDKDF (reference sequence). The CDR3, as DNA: TGTGCCACCAGCAAGCTACAGTTCTCAAATCAGCCCCAGCATTTT. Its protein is CATSKLQFSNQPQHF.

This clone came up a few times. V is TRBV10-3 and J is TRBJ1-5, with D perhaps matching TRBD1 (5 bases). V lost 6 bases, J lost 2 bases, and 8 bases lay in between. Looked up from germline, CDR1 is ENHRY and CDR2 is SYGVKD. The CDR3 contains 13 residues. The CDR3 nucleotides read TGTGCCATCAGGGGGGAGGGCAATCAGCCCCAGCATTTT. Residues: CAIRGEGNQPQHF.

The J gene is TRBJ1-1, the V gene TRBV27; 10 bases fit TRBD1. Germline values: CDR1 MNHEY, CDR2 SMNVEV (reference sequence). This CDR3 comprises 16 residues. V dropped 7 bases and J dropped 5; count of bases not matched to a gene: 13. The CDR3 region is CASTPNRDRGGTEAFF. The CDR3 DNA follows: TGTGCCAGCACCCCCAACCGGGACAGGGGAGGAACTGAAGCTTTCTTT.

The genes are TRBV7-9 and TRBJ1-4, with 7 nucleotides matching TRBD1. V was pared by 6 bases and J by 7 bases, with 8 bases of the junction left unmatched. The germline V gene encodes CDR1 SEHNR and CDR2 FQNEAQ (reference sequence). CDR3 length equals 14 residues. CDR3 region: CASSHTGAGEKLFF. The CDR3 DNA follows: TGTGCCAGCAGTCACACAGGGGCAGGTGAAAAACTGTTTTTT.

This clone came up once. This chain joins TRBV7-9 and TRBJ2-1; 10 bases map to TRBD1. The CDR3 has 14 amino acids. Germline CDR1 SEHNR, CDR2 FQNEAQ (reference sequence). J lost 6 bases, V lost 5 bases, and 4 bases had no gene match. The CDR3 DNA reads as TGTGCCAGCAGCCCGCGGACAGGGGGCAATGAGCAGTTCTTC. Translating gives CASSPRTGGNEQFF.

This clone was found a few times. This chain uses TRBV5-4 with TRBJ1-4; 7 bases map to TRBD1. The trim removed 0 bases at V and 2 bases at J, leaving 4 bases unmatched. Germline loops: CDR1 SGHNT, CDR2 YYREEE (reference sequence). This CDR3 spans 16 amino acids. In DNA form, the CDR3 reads TGTGCCAGCAGCTTGGCGGCAGGGGGTACTAATGAAAAACTGTTTTTT. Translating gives CASSLAAGGTNEKLFF.

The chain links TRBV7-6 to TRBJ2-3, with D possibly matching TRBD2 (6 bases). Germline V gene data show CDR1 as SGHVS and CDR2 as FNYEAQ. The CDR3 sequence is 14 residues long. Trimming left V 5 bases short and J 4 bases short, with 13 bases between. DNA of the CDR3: TGTGCCAGCAGCGCCAGACTAGGATCAGATACGCAGTATTTT. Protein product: CASSARLGSDTQYF.

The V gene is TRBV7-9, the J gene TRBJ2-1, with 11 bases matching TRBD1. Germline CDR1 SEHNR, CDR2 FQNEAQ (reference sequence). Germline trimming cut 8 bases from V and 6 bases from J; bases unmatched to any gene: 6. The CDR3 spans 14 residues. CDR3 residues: CASRTGGAGNEQFF. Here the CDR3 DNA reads TGTGCCAGCCGGACAGGGGGCGCGGGCAATGAGCAGTTCTTC.

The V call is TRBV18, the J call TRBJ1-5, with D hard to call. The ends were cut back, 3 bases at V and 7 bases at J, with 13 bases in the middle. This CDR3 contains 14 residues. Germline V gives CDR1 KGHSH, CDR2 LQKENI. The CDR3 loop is CASSPSEEGQPQHF. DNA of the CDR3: TGTGCCAGCTCACCCTCTGAGGAGGGCCAGCCCCAGCATTTT.

The CDR3 spells CASSDRDRVNEKLFF. The CDR3 nucleotides read TGTGCCAGCAGTGACCGGGACAGGGTCAATGAAAAACTGTTTTTT. This sequence joins TRBV2 and TRBJ1-4; 9 bases map to TRBD1. V lost 3 bases and J lost 5; bases outside the gene matches: 4. This CDR3 has 15 residues. Germline V gene lookup returns CDR1 SNHLY and CDR2 FYNNEI.